Shown below are 8 T cell receptor beta chains from a single sample sequenced in a study of blood T cell repertoires in COVID-19. The repertoire was sequenced with immunoSEQ multiplex PCR; TCRdb's copy has only in-frame clones and lacks some. The table records 200,000 or so clones, 84% of them present only once. Sequencing used PBMCs or T cells enriched from blood (not recorded which). These receptors originate from a man in his forties who had recovered from COVID-19.

The V gene is TRBV5-4, the J gene TRBJ2-5; no clear D. This CDR3 contains 13 residues. V was trimmed by 0 bases and J by 5 bases, leaving 8 bases between them. Germline CDR1 is SGHNT and CDR2 is YYREEE (reference sequence). CDR3 in amino acids: CASSLGSTETQYF. CDR3 bases: TGTGCCAGCAGCTTGGGTAGTACGGAGACCCAGTACTTC.

The chain couples TRBV12-3 or TRBV12-4 to TRBJ1-2; no firm D call. V was clipped by 4 bases and J by 1 base, with 4 bases between them. The CDR3 runs 12 residues. The CDR3 region is CASSSGNYGYTF. DNA for the CDR3: TGTGCCAGCAGTTCGGGTAACTATGGCTACACCTTC.

The gene calls are TRBV3-1 (or the pseudogene TRBV3-2) and TRBJ2-3, with 12 bases aligning to TRBD2. CDR1 is LGHDT, CDR2 YNNKEL, per germline (reference sequence). The CDR3 sequence is 16 residues long. V trimming: 4 bases; J trimming: 2 bases; junction bases outside the gene matches: 4. CDR3 in DNA: TGTGCCAGCAGCCGCAGACTAGCGGGGGACACAGATACGCAGTATTTT. This codes for CASSRRLAGDTDTQYF.

Only a few counts were recorded for this clone. This sequence joins TRBV5-1 and TRBJ1-3, with D perhaps TRBD1 (6 bases). Trimming left V 0 bases short and J 0 bases short, with 10 bases between. The CDR3 covers 16 residues. Germline V gene sequence: CDR1 SGHRS, CDR2 YFSETQ. For the CDR3, the DNA is TGCGCCAGCAGCTTGGAGGGACACGACTCTGGAAACACCATATATTTT. The encoded protein is CASSLEGHDSGNTIYF.

This clone occurred once. V is TRBV5-1 and J is TRBJ2-3; D ambiguous. This CDR3 is built from 13 residues. Deletions cut 3 bases from V and 2 bases from J, with 7 bases between. Germline lookup yields CDR1 SGHRS and CDR2 YFSETQ. CDR3 sequence reads: CASSSPSTDTQYF. The CDR3, as DNA: TGCGCCAGCAGCTCCCCGTCCACAGATACGCAGTATTTT.

This clone was picked up one time. The genes are TRBV10-3 and TRBJ1-6; 7 bases are a match to TRBD1. Germline lookup yields CDR1 ENHRY and CDR2 SYGVKD. The CDR3 length is 16 residues. The J segment lost 10 bases and the V segment lost 10 bases, leaving 19 bases of the junction unmatched. CDR3 amino acids: CATGPGQASVGSPLHF. The CDR3 bases are TGTGCCACCGGACCAGGACAGGCCTCGGTCGGGTCACCCCTCCACTTT.

The J gene is TRBJ2-2, the V gene TRBV9, with D possibly matching TRBD1 (6 bases). Trimming left V 3 bases short and J 2 bases short, with 8 bases between. The CDR3 runs to 14 residues. CDR1 is SGDLS, CDR2 YYNGEE, per germline. The CDR3 coding sequence is TGTGCCAGCAGCGGACAGGCCAACACCGGGGAGCTGTTTTTT. It translates to CASSGQANTGELFF.

The chain couples TRBV19 to TRBJ2-5, with D perhaps TRBD1 (6 bases). V lost 5 bases and J 2 bases, leaving 9 bases between the germline ends. The germline CDR1 and CDR2 sequences are LNHDA and SQIVND (reference sequence). The CDR3 spans 13 residues. The CDR3 loop is CASSWGQQETQYF. The CDR3 region has the DNA TGTGCCAGTAGTTGGGGGCAGCAAGAGACCCAGTACTTC.